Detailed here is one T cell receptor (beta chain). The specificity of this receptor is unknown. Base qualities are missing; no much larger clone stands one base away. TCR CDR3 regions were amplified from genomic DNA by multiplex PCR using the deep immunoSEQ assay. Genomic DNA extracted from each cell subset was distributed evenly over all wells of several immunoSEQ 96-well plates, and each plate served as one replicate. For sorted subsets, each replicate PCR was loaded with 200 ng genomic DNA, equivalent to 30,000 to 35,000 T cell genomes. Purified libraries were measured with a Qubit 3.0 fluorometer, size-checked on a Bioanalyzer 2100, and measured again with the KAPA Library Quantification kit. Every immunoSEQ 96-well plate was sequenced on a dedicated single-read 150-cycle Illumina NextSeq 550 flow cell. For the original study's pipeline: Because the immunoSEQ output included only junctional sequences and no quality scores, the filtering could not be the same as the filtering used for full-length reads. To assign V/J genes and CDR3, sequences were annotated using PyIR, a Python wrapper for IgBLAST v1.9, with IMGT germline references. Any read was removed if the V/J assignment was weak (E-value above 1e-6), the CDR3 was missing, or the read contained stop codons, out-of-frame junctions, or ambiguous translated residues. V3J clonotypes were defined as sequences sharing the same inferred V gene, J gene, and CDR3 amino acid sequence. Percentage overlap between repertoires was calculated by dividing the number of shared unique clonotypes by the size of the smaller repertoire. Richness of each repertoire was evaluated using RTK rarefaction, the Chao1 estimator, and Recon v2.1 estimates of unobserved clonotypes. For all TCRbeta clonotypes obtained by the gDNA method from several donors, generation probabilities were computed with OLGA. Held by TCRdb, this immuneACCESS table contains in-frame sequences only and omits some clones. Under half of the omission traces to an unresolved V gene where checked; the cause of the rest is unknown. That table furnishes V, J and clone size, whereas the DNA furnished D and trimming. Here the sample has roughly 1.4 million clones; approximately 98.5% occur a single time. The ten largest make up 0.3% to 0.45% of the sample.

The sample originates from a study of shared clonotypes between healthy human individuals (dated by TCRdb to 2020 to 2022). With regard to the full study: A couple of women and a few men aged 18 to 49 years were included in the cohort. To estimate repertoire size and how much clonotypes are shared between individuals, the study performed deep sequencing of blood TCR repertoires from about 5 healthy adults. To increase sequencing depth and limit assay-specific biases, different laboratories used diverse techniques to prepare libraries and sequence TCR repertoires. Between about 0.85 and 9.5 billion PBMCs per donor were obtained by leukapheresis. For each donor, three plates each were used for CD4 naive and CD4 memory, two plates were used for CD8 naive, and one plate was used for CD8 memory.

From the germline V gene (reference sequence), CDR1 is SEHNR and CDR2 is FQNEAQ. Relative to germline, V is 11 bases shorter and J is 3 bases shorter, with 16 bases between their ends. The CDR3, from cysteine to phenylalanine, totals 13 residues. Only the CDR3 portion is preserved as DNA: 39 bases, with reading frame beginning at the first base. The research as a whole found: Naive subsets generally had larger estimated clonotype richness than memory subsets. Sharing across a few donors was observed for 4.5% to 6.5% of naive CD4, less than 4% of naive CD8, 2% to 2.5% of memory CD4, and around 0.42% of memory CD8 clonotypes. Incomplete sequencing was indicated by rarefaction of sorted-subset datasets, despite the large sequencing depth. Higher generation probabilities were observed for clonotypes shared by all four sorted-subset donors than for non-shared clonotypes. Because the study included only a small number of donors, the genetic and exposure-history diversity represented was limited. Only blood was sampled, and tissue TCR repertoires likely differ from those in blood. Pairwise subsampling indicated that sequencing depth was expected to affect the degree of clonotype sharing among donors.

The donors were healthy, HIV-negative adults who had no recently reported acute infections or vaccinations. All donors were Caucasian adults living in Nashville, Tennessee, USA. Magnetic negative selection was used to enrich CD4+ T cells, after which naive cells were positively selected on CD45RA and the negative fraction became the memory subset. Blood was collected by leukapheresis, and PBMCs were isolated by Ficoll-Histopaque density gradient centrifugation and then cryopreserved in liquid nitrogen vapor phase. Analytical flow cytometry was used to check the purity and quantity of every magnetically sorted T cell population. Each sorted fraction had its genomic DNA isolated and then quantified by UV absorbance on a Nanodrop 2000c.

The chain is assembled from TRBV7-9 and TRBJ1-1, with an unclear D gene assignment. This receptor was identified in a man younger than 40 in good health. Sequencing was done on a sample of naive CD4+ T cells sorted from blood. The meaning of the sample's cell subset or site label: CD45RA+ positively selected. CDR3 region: CAGIEGRDTEAFF. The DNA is TGTGCCGGGATTGAGGGCCGGGACACTGAAGCTTTCTTT.